Each of the 8 T cell receptor beta chains below was sequenced from the same sample in a study of shared clonotypes between healthy human individuals. Repertoires were generated with immunoSEQ multiplex PCR, while TCRdb's copy carries only in-frame clones and drops some. Of roughly 2,000,000 clones in the sample, over 85% were seen once. CD8 cells regarded as naive lacked CD45RO, were positively chosen for CCR7, and omitted terminally differentiated effector memory CD45RA+ cells. Material: naive CD8+ T cells from PBMCs. These TCRs come from a man younger than 35 in good health. Some clones in this sample may be carry-over from other donors' samples.

This clone was seen a single time. V is TRBV4-1 and J is TRBJ2-1; perhaps TRBD2 as D (6 bases). The CDR3 has 18 residues. Trimming took 2 bases from V and 4 from J, leaving 21 bases between them. In germline, CDR1 is MGHRA, CDR2 YSYEKL. The CDR3 DNA sequence: TGCGCCAGCAGCCAATCTGCCCGGGAGTCTCGGTGGTACAATGAGCAGTTCTTC. It specifies CASSQSARESRWYNEQFF.

This clone was observed once. The identical CDR3 is also encoded by other nucleotide sequences in the sample. The chain is built from TRBV28 and TRBJ1-1; perhaps TRBD1 as D (6 bases). CDR1 MDHEN and CDR2 SYDVKM come from the germline V gene. The CDR3 has 14 residues. V lost 2 bases and J lost 1, with 8 bases in between. The CDR3 here is CASSLTGSNTEAFF. In DNA form, the CDR3 reads TGTGCCAGCAGTTTAACAGGGTCGAACACTGAAGCTTTCTTT.

The V call is TRBV28, the J call TRBJ1-5, with D unresolved. This CDR3 is built from 14 residues. Trimming removed 6 bases from V and 4 bases from J, with 13 bases in between. CDR1 and CDR2 from the germline V gene are MDHEN and SYDVKM. This chain's CDR3 is CASSQLHRNQPQHF. The DNA of the CDR3 is TGTGCCAGCAGCCAGCTTCACCGAAATCAGCCCCAGCATTTT.

The genes are TRBV5-1 and TRBJ2-3; D uncertain. Germline V gives CDR1 SGHRS, CDR2 YFSETQ. The CDR3 totals 11 residues. The germline V and J ends were trimmed by 0 bases and 14 bases, with 10 bases remaining between them. Here the CDR3 DNA reads TGCGCCAGCAGCTTGGGTGGGGAAAGGTATTTT. Translating gives CASSLGGERYF. Drawing the rest from reference TRBV5-1 and TRBJ2-3, the complete variable domain is KAGVTQTPRYLIKTRGQQVTLSCSPISGHRSVSWYQQTPGQGLQFLFEYFSETQRNKGNFPGRFSGRQFSNSRSEMNVSTLELGDSALYLCASSLGGERYFGPGTRLTVL.

This sequence joins TRBV4-2 and TRBJ2-7; TRBD1 matches 7 bases. The length of the CDR3 is 16 residues. V was clipped by 1 base and J by 0 bases; unmatched bases: 6. Germline loops: CDR1 LGHNA, CDR2 YNFKEQ. The CDR3 DNA follows: TGTGCCAGCAGCCAAGTGGCAGGGGGAAGCTCCTACGAGCAGTACTTC. It encodes CASSQVAGGSSYEQYF.

The chain carries TRBV6-1 and TRBJ2-7; the D gene is possibly TRBD1 (6 bases). Germline V lookup: CDR1 MNHNS, CDR2 SASEGT. V was shortened by 2 bases and J by 2 bases, with 13 bases between the two germline ends. The CDR3 sequence is 15 residues long. CDR3 sequence reads: CASSEPLTGPYEQYF. Here the CDR3 DNA reads TGTGCCAGCAGTGAACCATTGACAGGCCCCTACGAGCAGTACTTC.

This clone was seen a handful of times. The V and J genes are TRBV9 and TRBJ1-1, with D possibly TRBD1 on 5 matching bases. There are 15 residues in the CDR3. Trimming took 3 bases from V and 0 from J, leaving 12 bases between them. Germline V lookup: CDR1 SGDLS, CDR2 YYNGEE. CDR3 in amino acids: CASSARGQMNTEAFF. The DNA for the CDR3 is TGTGCCAGCAGCGCCAGAGGACAAATGAACACTGAAGCTTTCTTT.

The rearrangement uses TRBV27 and TRBJ2-1, with D possibly being TRBD1 (6 bases). V gave up 3 bases and J gave up 2 bases, with 17 bases separating them. The CDR3 has 17 residues. CDR1 and CDR2 (germline): MNHEY, SMNVEV (reference sequence). The CDR3 loop reads CASSLLDFQGTYNEQFF. CDR3 coding DNA: TGTGCCAGCAGTTTGTTGGACTTCCAGGGGACCTACAATGAGCAGTTCTTC.